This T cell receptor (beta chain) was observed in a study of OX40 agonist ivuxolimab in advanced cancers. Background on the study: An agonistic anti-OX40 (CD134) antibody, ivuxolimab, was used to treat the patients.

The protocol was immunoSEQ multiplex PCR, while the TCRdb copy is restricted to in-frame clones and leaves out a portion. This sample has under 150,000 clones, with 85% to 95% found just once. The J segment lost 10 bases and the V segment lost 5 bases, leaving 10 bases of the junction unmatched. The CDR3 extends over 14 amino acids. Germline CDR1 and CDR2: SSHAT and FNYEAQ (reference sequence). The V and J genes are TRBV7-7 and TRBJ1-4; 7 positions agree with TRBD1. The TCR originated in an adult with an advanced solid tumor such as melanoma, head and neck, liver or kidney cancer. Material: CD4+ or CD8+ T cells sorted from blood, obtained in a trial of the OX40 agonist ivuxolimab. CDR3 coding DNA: TGTGCCAGCAGCCTACGAGACAGGGATGGAAAACTGTTTTTT. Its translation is CASSLRDRDGKLFF.